This T cell receptor beta chain was profiled in a study of graft-versus-host responses after intestinal transplantation. Method: immunoSEQ multiplex PCR; TCRdb's copy keeps in-frame clones and lacks some. The sample contains about 39,000 clones, around 96% of which appear only once. The CDR3 extends over 14 amino acids. Germline V lookup: CDR1 MGHRA, CDR2 YSYEKL. The J segment lost 6 bases and the V segment lost 4 bases, leaving 5 bases of the junction unmatched. Comment on this clone: No antigen is known for it.

Study conclusions and caveats: Levels of circulating GvH clones at their peak were associated with early post-transplant HvG declines. Detected in recipient marrow were GvH clones, some of which were first observed in ileum or blood.

This sample comprised unstimulated CD8+ T cells sorted from spleen or lymph node cells, obtained before transplant. The chain joins TRBV4-1 to TRBJ1-5; 8 nucleotides line up with TRBD1. This TCR was recovered from a human donor who was the organ donor for an intestinal transplant. The CDR3 region has the DNA TGCGCCAGCAGCCTTTGGACAGGGACTCAGCCCCAGCATTTT. This translates into CASSLWTGTQPQHF.